One and the same sample provided the 32 T cell receptor beta chains below, sequenced in a study of spatial heterogeneity in lung cancer. Time point of the sample: blood at routine non-recurrence follow-up after resection. Without sorting, whole RNA was sequenced from tumor, nontumor lung or frozen PBMC. A single record per CDR3 protein comes from TCRdb applying MiXCR to the 5' RACE reads. The table shows about 120,000 distinct CDR3 sequences, with 9% to 15% occurring only once. This material consisted of PBMCs, taken at follow-up. The source is a male donor with early-stage non-small cell lung cancer.

This chain uses TRBV5-1 with TRBJ2-1, with 13 bases identical to TRBD2. Germline V gene data show CDR1 as SGHRS and CDR2 as YFSETQ. The CDR3 spans 15 residues. V was clipped by 0 bases and J by 15 bases; unmatched bases: 9. For the CDR3, the DNA is TGCGCCAGCAGCTTGGAGGGACTAGCGGGGCCCACCCCGTTCTTC. Translating gives CASSLEGLAGPTPFF.

There are a few counts of this clonotype. V gene TRBV4-2 combines with J gene TRBJ1-5; D unresolved. Germline V gene sequence: CDR1 LGHNA, CDR2 YNFKEQ. The CDR3 runs to 14 residues. V lost 0 bases and J lost 9, with 12 bases in between. Here the CDR3 reads CASSQEGHGGPQHF. CDR3 nucleotides: TGTGCCAGCAGCCAAGAGGGTCACGGCGGGCCCCAGCATTTT.

This chain links TRBV12-3 or TRBV12-4 with TRBJ2-3, with 11 bases matching TRBD2. The CDR3 spans 16 residues. Unmatched junction bases numbered 7, after V lost 4 bases and J lost 4 bases. This CDR3 is CASSSGGLAVADTQYF. DNA for the CDR3: TGTGCCAGCAGTTCTGGGGGACTAGCGGTGGCAGATACGCAGTATTTT.

V is TRBV2 and J is TRBJ1-6, with a weak D call TRBD1 (5 bases). The germline gives CDR1 SNHLY, CDR2 FYNNEI. The CDR3 spans 12 residues. Trimming removed 6 bases at V and 8 bases at J, with 8 bases between. CDR3 region: CASRGEDSPLHF. In nucleotides, the CDR3 is TGTGCCAGCAGGGGGGAAGATTCACCCCTCCACTTT.

V usage is TRBV7-9 and J usage is TRBJ2-5; D gene uncertain. CDR1 and CDR2 (germline): SEHNR, FQNEAQ (reference sequence). The CDR3 sequence is 14 residues long. V lost 3 bases and J 3 bases, leaving 11 bases between the germline ends. CDR3 nucleotide sequence: TGTGCCAGCAGCTTGTTTGCCTCGGAAGAGACCCAGTACTTC. Translation gives CASSLFASEETQYF.

The genes are TRBV4-2 and TRBJ1-5; D is unclear. CDR1 and CDR2 (germline): LGHNA, YNFKEQ. V shed 0 bases and J shed 1 base, with 7 bases lying between them. The CDR3 length is 15 residues. Here the CDR3 reads CASSQESGSNQPQHF. In DNA, the CDR3 is TGTGCCAGCAGCCAAGAAAGTGGGAGCAATCAGCCCCAGCATTTT.

The sample holds a few counts of this clonotype. This sequence may be a read error, since a much larger clone differs from it by one base. In DNA form, the CDR3 reads TGCGCCAGCAGCCAAGATTGGGGACAGGGGCACTACGAGCAGTACTTC. Its protein product is CASSQDWGQGHYEQYF. This chain connects TRBV4-1 to TRBJ2-7, with 10 positions matching TRBD1. The CDR3 has 16 amino acids. The V and J ends lost 0 bases and 3 bases, in that order; junction bases with no gene match: 5. Germline V gene data show CDR1 as MGHRA and CDR2 as YSYEKL.

In this sample, this clonotype turned up a few times. V gene TRBV7-3 combines with J gene TRBJ1-1, with D unresolved. V was clipped by 2 bases and J by 5 bases, with 12 bases between them. CDR3 length equals 14 residues. Germline CDR1 reads SGHTA; CDR2 reads FQGTGA. The CDR3 sequence is CASSLSQLGTEAFF. The CDR3 DNA follows: TGTGCCAGCAGCTTATCCCAGTTGGGGACTGAAGCTTTCTTT.

This clonotype has ten or more counts. The chain links TRBV29-1 to TRBJ2-7; possibly TRBD1 or TRBD2 for D (5 bases each). The CDR3 consists of 13 residues. CDR1 SQVTM and CDR2 ANQGSEA come from the germline V gene. V lost 5 bases and J 3 bases, leaving 14 bases between the germline ends. Here the CDR3 reads CSVLGTEDYEQYF. CDR3 nucleotide sequence: TGCAGCGTTCTCGGGACGGAGGACTACGAGCAGTACTTC.

In this sample, this clonotype turned up a few times. The V call is TRBV27, the J call TRBJ1-2; D perhaps matches TRBD1 (6 bases). CDR1 and CDR2 from the germline V gene are MNHEY and SMNVEV (reference sequence). Trimming shortened V by 4 bases and J by 8 bases, and 17 bases separated the two germline ends. CDR3 length equals 14 residues. The CDR3 bases are TGTGCCAGCAGTTCTGACAGGAGCCCCTCAGGCTACACCTTC. As protein: CASSSDRSPSGYTF.

This clonotype was observed many times. The rearrangement joins TRBV20-1 to TRBJ2-7; possibly TRBD1 for D (5 bases). Trimming left V 6 bases short and J 4 bases short, with 19 bases between. The CDR3 spans 14 residues. Germline V gene lookup returns CDR1 DFQATT and CDR2 SNEGSKA (reference sequence). The CDR3 loop is CSAPLYRKVYEQYF. CDR3 DNA sequence: TGCAGTGCACCACTTTACAGGAAAGTGTACGAGCAGTACTTC.

This clonotype was seen only a few times. V usage is TRBV2 and J usage is TRBJ2-3, with 8 bases aligning to TRBD2. Per the germline V gene, CDR1 is SNHLY and CDR2 is FYNNEI. V gave up 4 bases and J gave up 7 bases; unmatched junction bases: 16. The CDR3 totals 17 residues. CDR3 DNA sequence: TGTGCCAGCAGTGGGGCGGGGGGCCGCTCCCTCACGAATACGCAGTATTTT. This codes for CASSGAGGRSLTNTQYF.

The rearrangement joins TRBV10-3 to TRBJ2-7, with D hard to call. This CDR3 is built from 11 residues. Germline CDR1 reads ENHRY; CDR2 reads SYGVKD. V lost 2 bases to trimming and J lost 3 bases, with 2 bases between them. The CDR3 protein is CAISENYEQYF. DNA for the CDR3: TGTGCCATCAGTGAGAACTACGAGCAGTACTTC.

J is TRBJ1-5 and V is TRBV6-2 or TRBV6-3; 10 bases map to TRBD1. This CDR3 region has 17 residues. V lost 0 bases to trimming and J lost 1 base; unmatched junction nucleotides: 3. Per germline, CDR1 MNHEY and CDR2 SVGEGT. CDR3 sequence (DNA): TGTGCCAGCAGTTACTCGAGGGGACAGGGGAGCAATCAGCCCCAGCATTTT. It encodes CASSYSRGQGSNQPQHF.

The table lists this clonotype with a few counts. CDR3 region: CAISPDRANSPLHF. DNA for the CDR3: TGTGCCATCAGTCCGGACAGGGCCAATTCACCCCTCCACTTT. V usage is TRBV10-3 and J usage is TRBJ1-6; 8 positions match TRBD1. CDR1 and CDR2 (germline): ENHRY, SYGVKD. The CDR3 runs 14 residues. V dropped 5 bases and J dropped 7; count of bases not matched to a gene: 4.

This clonotype was seen many times. The chain uses TRBV10-3 and TRBJ2-3, with D perhaps matching TRBD2 (6 bases). The CDR3 is made up of 14 amino acids. Germline V gives CDR1 ENHRY, CDR2 SYGVKD. The V and J ends lost 8 bases and 2 bases respectively, with 14 bases between them. The CDR3 protein is CAIRRGEDTDTQYF. CDR3 sequence (DNA): TGTGCCATCCGTCGAGGGGAGGACACAGATACGCAGTATTTT.

The table lists this clonotype with many counts. The V call is TRBV7-6, the J call TRBJ2-3, with D unresolved. Trimming took 3 bases from V and 6 from J, leaving 4 bases between them. This CDR3 contains 11 residues. From germline, CDR1 is SGHVS and CDR2 FNYEAQ. Here the CDR3 reads CASSFSDTQYF. The CDR3 nucleotides read TGTGCCAGCAGCTTCTCTGATACGCAGTATTTT.

This clonotype was observed at least ten times. V is TRBV29-1 and J is TRBJ2-2; 7 bases fit TRBD1. Germline V CDR1 and CDR2: SQVTM, ANQGSEA. This CDR3 is 14 amino acids long. The V gene end was trimmed by 4 bases and the J gene end by 6 bases; junction bases not matched to a gene: 8. Here the CDR3 reads CSVGQGGYSGELFF. CDR3 coding DNA: TGCAGCGTTGGACAGGGCGGGTATTCCGGGGAGCTGTTTTTT.

The sample holds a few counts of this clonotype. The chain links TRBV29-1 to TRBJ1-2; tentative D call: TRBD1 (6 bases). The V gene lost 7 bases and the J gene lost 2 bases, with 17 bases spanning the gap. The germline V gene encodes CDR1 SQVTM and CDR2 ANQGSEA. The CDR3 runs to 14 residues. CDR3 residues: CSAAGGHLNYGYTF. CDR3 nucleotides: TGCAGCGCAGCCGGGGGACACCTAAACTATGGCTACACCTTC. The full variable domain, completed using reference TRBV29-1 and TRBJ1-2, is SAVISQKPSRDICQRGTSLTIQCQVDSQVTMMFWYRQQPGQSLTLIATANQGSEATYESGFVIDKFPISRPNLTFSTLTVSNMSPEDSSIYLCSAAGGHLNYGYTFGSGTRLTVV.

There are a few counts of this clonotype. This chain uses TRBV18 with TRBJ1-4; perhaps TRBD1 as D (5 bases). Deletions cut 0 bases from V and 8 bases from J, with 7 bases between. The germline CDR1 and CDR2 sequences are KGHSH and LQKENI. CDR3 length: 13 amino acids. The CDR3 region has the DNA TGTGCCAGCTCACCACCAGGGGTGGAAAAACTGTTTTTT. Translated, it gives CASSPPGVEKLFF.

Many counts were recorded for this clonotype. This chain uses TRBV5-1 with TRBJ2-7, with D uncertain. Germline CDR1 and CDR2: SGHRS and YFSETQ. Trimming stripped 0 bases from V and 2 bases from J, with 9 bases between. This CDR3 has 14 amino acids. The CDR3 loop reads CASSLDGRTYEQYF. In nucleotides, the CDR3 is TGCGCCAGCAGCTTGGACGGAAGAACCTACGAGCAGTACTTC.

The chain uses TRBV27 and TRBJ2-7; 7 bases agree with TRBD1. The CDR3 is 16 residues long. V lost 4 bases and J lost 0; bases outside the gene matches: 9. CDR1 is MNHEY, CDR2 SMNVEV, per germline (reference sequence). CDR3 region: CASSSTDRALSYEQYF. In DNA, the CDR3 is TGTGCCAGCAGTTCGACCGACAGGGCACTCTCCTACGAGCAGTACTTC.

There are many counts of this clonotype. The V and J genes are TRBV9 and TRBJ1-5; weak D call: TRBD1 (5 bases). CDR1 and CDR2 from the germline V gene are SGDLS and YYNGEE. CDR3 length: 12 residues. Trimming removed 3 bases at V and 6 bases at J, with 7 bases between. The CDR3 reads CASSAGGQPQHF. DNA of the CDR3: TGTGCCAGCAGCGCCGGGGGTCAGCCCCAGCATTTT.

The chain carries TRBV7-2 and TRBJ1-6; D is unresolved. V lost 5 bases to trimming and J lost 11 bases, with 13 bases between them. CDR1 is SGHTA, CDR2 FQGNSA, per germline. The CDR3 consists of 13 residues. CDR3 DNA: TGTGCCAGCAGCGGTCGGGCTCTAACACCCCTCCACTTT. This gives the protein CASSGRALTPLHF.

This clonotype was counted between two and nine times. This chain connects TRBV28 to TRBJ1-2; perhaps TRBD1 as D (6 bases). From germline, CDR1 is MDHEN and CDR2 SYDVKM. Trimming removed 3 bases at V and 0 bases at J, with 11 bases between. CDR3 length: 15 amino acids. CDR3 amino acids: CASSFTGRANYGYTF. The CDR3 DNA sequence: TGTGCCAGCAGTTTTACAGGGAGAGCTAACTATGGCTACACCTTC.

This clonotype came up many times. The V and J genes are TRBV18 and TRBJ2-7; TRBD1 agrees at 10 bases. With V trimmed by 5 bases and J by 3 bases, 7 bases remained unmatched. The V gene's germline CDR1 is KGHSH and CDR2 LQKENI. The CDR3 covers 15 residues. The CDR3 region has the DNA TGTGCCAGCTCAGGCGGGGGGACAGGGGACTACGAGCAGTACTTC. It encodes CASSGGGTGDYEQYF.

This clonotype showed up many times. J is TRBJ1-5 and V is TRBV20-1; the D gene is possibly TRBD1 (5 bases). The CDR3 loop spans 16 amino acids. CDR1 and CDR2 from the germline V gene are DFQATT and SNEGSKA (reference sequence). V shed 5 bases and J shed 4 bases, with 21 bases lying between them. The CDR3 here is CSALMFQGGRNQPQHF. The CDR3, as DNA: TGCAGTGCTCTGATGTTTCAGGGAGGTAGGAATCAGCCCCAGCATTTT.

V usage is TRBV20-1 and J usage is TRBJ2-7; a weak D match, TRBD1 (5 bases). Germline V lookup: CDR1 DFQATT, CDR2 SNEGSKA (reference sequence). The CDR3 runs to 14 residues. Between the trimmed V and J ends, which lost 0 bases and 1 base, there was a span of 10 bases. Here the CDR3 DNA reads TGCAGTGCTAGAGACTCAGGGTTTTCCTACGAGCAGTACTTC. This encodes CSARDSGFSYEQYF.

This clonotype was observed a few times. The V and J genes are TRBV7-2 and TRBJ2-3; no clear D gene. V was trimmed by 0 bases and J by 5 bases, leaving 6 bases between them. The CDR3 covers 13 residues. The germline V gene encodes CDR1 SGHTA and CDR2 FQGNSA. As DNA, the CDR3 is TGTGCCAGCAGCTTAGCTATTGGAGATACGCAGTATTTT. Its protein product is CASSLAIGDTQYF. Looking up the rest from reference TRBV7-2 and TRBJ2-3 gives the full variable domain: GAGVSQSPSNKVTEKGKDVELRCDPISGHTALYWYRQSLGQGLEFLIYFQGNSAPDKSGLPSDRFSAERTGGSVSTLTIQRTQQEDSAVYLCASSLAIGDTQYFGPGTRLTVL.

The table lists this clonotype with a few counts. This chain connects TRBV4-2 to TRBJ1-6, with TRBD1 matching 8 bases. This CDR3 comprises 18 residues. Germline-derived CDR1 and CDR2 are LGHNA and YNFKEQ. J lost 1 base, V lost 0 bases, and 5 bases had no gene match. For the CDR3, the DNA is TGTGCCAGCAGCCAAGATACCCAGGGGGCATCCTATAATTCACCCCTCCACTTT. Translated, it gives CASSQDTQGASYNSPLHF.

This clonotype appeared many times. The rearrangement links TRBV7-8 to TRBJ1-5; D may be TRBD1 (6 bases). The germline V gene encodes CDR1 SGHVS and CDR2 FQNEAQ. Trimming left V 1 base short and J 7 bases short, with 20 bases between. This CDR3 comprises 17 residues. Here the CDR3 reads CASSLGGGTLTGQPQHF. CDR3 nucleotide sequence: TGTGCCAGCAGCTTAGGTGGGGGCACACTCACGGGGCAGCCCCAGCATTTT.

Many counts were recorded for this clonotype. The V call is TRBV24-1, the J call TRBJ1-1; D possibly corresponds to TRBD1 (6 bases). Trimming removed 0 bases from V and 0 bases from J, with 7 bases in between. Germline CDR1 KGHDR, CDR2 SFDVKD. There are 15 residues in the CDR3. This CDR3 reads CATSDLYRVNTEAFF. CDR3 coding DNA: TGTGCCACCAGTGATTTGTACAGGGTGAACACTGAAGCTTTCTTT.